A single TCR beta chain is shown here with its context. Its target is unknown. These data originate in a study of siplizumab effects on memory and regulatory T cells. Study-wide results and caveats: The authors could not assign a naive or memory phenotype to roughly 80-97% of proliferating CD4+ or CD8+ clones. Memory T cells appeared less diverse than naive cells, which seemed to contribute substantially to alloresponse. Siplizumab conditions gave an average of approximately 70% Treg-derived mappable alloreactive CD4+ clones, versus 26.9% for controls. Tregs proliferating in siplizumab cultures lacked confirmation of their suppressive function.

The V and J ends lost 8 bases and 6 bases respectively, with 13 bases between them. Germline loops: CDR1 MDHEN, CDR2 SYDVKM. This CDR3 comprises 12 residues. Generated by immunoSEQ multiplex PCR, the TCRdb table keeps only in-frame clones and is missing some. Altogether roughly 100,000 clones are present, 85% to 95% being singletons, with the ten largest covering around 0.32%. The chain is built from TRBV28 and TRBJ1-2, with D perhaps TRBD1 (5 bases). This sequence originates from a human donor in good health. Sequencing was done on a sample of CD4+ T cells sorted from blood. DNA of the CDR3: TGTGCCAGCTATACAGGACCCAATGGCTACACCTTC. It codes for CASYTGPNGYTF.